The next 21 T cell receptor beta chains were all read from a single sample in a study of shared clonotypes between healthy human individuals. Libraries were prepared by immunoSEQ multiplex PCR; TCRdb keeps only in-frame clonotypes and omits some of them. The sample lists 2 million to 2.5 million clones, 85% to 95% seen once, with about 0.39% in the top ten. Input material: naive CD4+ T cells from PBMCs. Subset meaning: CD45RA+ positively selected. The receptors shown here come from a man aged 18 to 29 in good health. Some clones in this sample may be carry-over from other donors' samples.

Concerning this clone itself: The sample holds other DNA sequences that translate to the same CDR3. The J gene is TRBJ1-5, the V gene TRBV5-1; 8 nucleotides match TRBD1. Trimming removed 4 bases from V and 3 bases from J; junction bases left unmatched: 3. CDR3 length equals 14 residues. Germline assignment: CDR1 SGHRS and CDR2 YFSETQ. In DNA, the CDR3 is TGCGCCAGCAGCCTGACAGGGGACAATCAGCCCCAGCATTTT. It specifies CASSLTGDNQPQHF. Full variable domain (outside the CDR3, taken from reference TRBV5-1 and TRBJ1-5): KAGVTQTPRYLIKTRGQQVTLSCSPISGHRSVSWYQQTPGQGLQFLFEYFSETQRNKGNFPGRFSGRQFSNSRSEMNVSTLELGDSALYLCASSLTGDNQPQHFGDGTRLSIL.

V and J are TRBV28 and TRBJ1-1; unclear D gene. The germline gives CDR1 MDHEN, CDR2 SYDVKM. The CDR3 length is 15 residues. V was pared by 3 bases and J by 6 bases, with 17 bases between. Written as DNA, the CDR3 is TGTGCCAGCAGTTTCTCCCCAGGAGGACGGGCTGAAGCTTTCTTT. Residues: CASSFSPGGRAEAFF.

As to this clone: Other DNA sequences within the sample encode an identical CDR3. The chain employs TRBV18 and TRBJ2-2, with D unclear. This CDR3 is 11 amino acids long. CDR1 KGHSH and CDR2 LQKENI come from the germline V gene. Trimming removed 2 bases at V and 5 bases at J, with 0 bases between. The chain's CDR3 is CASSPTGELFF. DNA for the CDR3: TGTGCCAGCTCACCAACCGGGGAGCTGTTTTTT.

V gene TRBV5-1 combines with J gene TRBJ2-7; D gene unclear. Trimming left V 4 bases short and J 0 bases short, with 8 bases between. The CDR3 spans 13 residues. CDR1 SGHRS and CDR2 YFSETQ come from the germline V gene. The CDR3 nucleotides are TGCGCCAGCAGCGGTAGTAGCTCCTACGAGCAGTACTTC. The encoded protein is CASSGSSSYEQYF.

Concerning this clone itself: Other nucleotide sequences from this sample produce the same CDR3. V and J are TRBV6-5 and TRBJ1-1; D is perhaps TRBD1 (5 bases). This CDR3 is 13 amino acids long. Germline V gene sequence: CDR1 MNHEY, CDR2 SVGAGI. Trimming shortened V by 7 bases and J by 5 bases, and 14 bases separated the two germline ends. CDR3 protein: CASTRQGGTEAFF. CDR3 bases: TGTGCCAGCACTCGGCAGGGTGGGACTGAAGCTTTCTTT.

The V call is TRBV28, the J call TRBJ1-2; the D gene is possibly TRBD1 (5 bases). The germline CDR1 and CDR2 sequences are MDHEN and SYDVKM. The V and J ends lost 7 bases and 4 bases respectively, with 16 bases between them. The CDR3 has 14 amino acids. The CDR3 region is CASIPGLGVYGYTF. CDR3 DNA: TGTGCCAGCATTCCGGGATTAGGGGTCTATGGCTACACCTTC.

The rearrangement links TRBV6-4 to TRBJ2-3; no clear D gene. V dropped 2 bases and J dropped 6 bases, with 9 bases sitting between them. The CDR3 runs 13 residues. The V gene's germline CDR1 is MRHNA and CDR2 SNTAGT. The CDR3 here is CASSDRVGDTQYF. CDR3 coding DNA: TGTGCCAGCAGTGACAGGGTAGGGGATACGCAGTATTTT.

The rearrangement uses TRBV5-1 and TRBJ2-1, with 11 bases lining up with TRBD2. The V segment lost 0 bases and the J segment 3 bases; nucleotides outside the gene matches: 5. Looked up from germline, CDR1 is SGHRS and CDR2 is YFSETQ. The CDR3 loop spans 17 amino acids. In nucleotides, the CDR3 is TGCGCCAGCAGCTTGGGGGGACTAGCGGAAAGCTACAATGAGCAGTTCTTC. Amino acid sequence: CASSLGGLAESYNEQFF.

The chain carries TRBV7-2 and TRBJ2-5; D possibly corresponds to TRBD2 (7 bases). The end of the DNA is better explained by TRBJ2-7, so the J call may be wrong. The CDR3 has 15 amino acids. Germline V lookup: CDR1 SGHTA, CDR2 FQGNSA. The DNA of the CDR3 is TGTGCCAGCAGCTTAATTGGCGGGGGCACCTACGAGCAGTACTTC. It yields the protein CASSLIGGGTYEQYF.

The rearrangement joins TRBV30 to TRBJ1-2; D gene ambiguous. CDR1 GTSNPN and CDR2 SVGIG come from the germline V gene (reference sequence). This CDR3 is built from 14 residues. V lost 2 bases to trimming and J lost 2 bases, with 12 bases between them. The CDR3: CAWSRGAANYGYTF. The CDR3 coding sequence is TGTGCCTGGAGTCGAGGCGCAGCCAACTATGGCTACACCTTC.

The chain couples TRBV5-1 to TRBJ2-7, with 8 bases aligning to TRBD2. The CDR3 is 14 residues long. The V and J ends lost 5 bases and 2 bases, in that order; junction bases with no gene match: 6. Germline CDR1 SGHRS, CDR2 YFSETQ. As DNA, the CDR3 is TGCGCCAGCAGTCGACGGGAGGGACCCTACGAGCAGTACTTC. Protein: CASSRREGPYEQYF.

V and J are TRBV5-4 and TRBJ2-5; 9 bases agree with TRBD1. The CDR3 length is 15 residues. Unmatched junction bases numbered 7, after V lost 4 bases and J lost 3 bases. Germline loops: CDR1 SGHNT, CDR2 YYREEE (reference sequence). The DNA of the CDR3 is TGTGCCAGCAGCCCGGGGGGACAGGGTGAAGAGACCCAGTACTTC. It translates to CASSPGGQGEETQYF. Full variable domain (remainder filled in from reference TRBV5-4 and TRBJ2-5): ETGVTQSPTHLIKTRGQQVTLRCSSQSGHNTVSWYQQALGQGPQFIFQYYREEENGRGNFPPRFSGLQFPNYSSELNVNALELDDSALYLCASSPGGQGEETQYFGPGTRLLVL.

The rearrangement links TRBV12-5 to TRBJ2-7, with 10 bases that match TRBD2. Germline V gene lookup returns CDR1 LGHNT and CDR2 FRNRAP. This CDR3 contains 14 residues. Losses at the gene ends were 1 base for V and 5 bases for J; bases not matched to a gene: 2. CDR3: CASGLGLAGDEQYF. DNA of the CDR3: TGTGCTAGTGGTTTGGGGCTAGCGGGAGACGAGCAGTACTTC. The complete variable domain, with remaining parts taken from reference TRBV12-5 and TRBJ2-7, reads DARVTQTPRHKVTEMGQEVTMRCQPILGHNTVFWYRQTMMQGLELLAYFRNRAPLDDSGMPKDRFSAEMPDATLATLKIQPSEPRDSAVYFCASGLGLAGDEQYFGPGTRLTVT.

The chain uses TRBV5-4 and TRBJ1-4; TRBD1 is a possible D gene (6 bases). Germline V gives CDR1 SGHNT, CDR2 YYREEE (reference sequence). CDR3 length: 16 residues. Trimming stripped 4 bases from V and 0 bases from J, with 13 bases between. For the CDR3, the DNA is TGTGCCAGCAGCCTCATCCCAGGGGCAACTAATGAAAAACTGTTTTTT. Protein sequence: CASSLIPGATNEKLFF.

The chain employs TRBV27 and TRBJ2-7, with 8 bases aligning to TRBD2. Germline values: CDR1 MNHEY, CDR2 SMNVEV (reference sequence). This CDR3 has 14 amino acids. The V segment lost 4 bases and the J segment 2 bases; nucleotides outside the gene matches: 4. The CDR3 nucleotides are TGTGCCAGCAGTTCGCCCGGGAGGGCCTACGAGCAGTACTTC. As protein: CASSSPGRAYEQYF.

J is TRBJ1-3 and V is TRBV7-2; D might be TRBD1 (5 bases). This CDR3 is 16 amino acids long. Deletions cut 6 bases from V and 3 bases from J, with 18 bases between. Germline CDR1 SGHTA, CDR2 FQGNSA. This CDR3 is CASRAGGAIIGNTIYF. The DNA of the CDR3 is TGTGCCAGCAGAGCCGGAGGGGCCATCATTGGAAACACCATATATTTT.

The J gene is TRBJ2-7, the V gene TRBV5-1, with TRBD1 identical over 9 bases. V trimming: 0 bases; J trimming: 3 bases; junction bases outside the gene matches: 7. In germline, CDR1 is SGHRS, CDR2 YFSETQ. The CDR3 has 16 amino acids. The CDR3 sequence is CASSLVPDRGNYEQYF. As DNA, the CDR3 is TGCGCCAGCAGCTTGGTGCCGGACAGGGGAAACTACGAGCAGTACTTC.

V gene TRBV28 combines with J gene TRBJ2-7; 10 nucleotides match TRBD1. Germline trimming cut 6 bases from V and 3 bases from J; bases unmatched to any gene: 11. The CDR3 is made up of 16 amino acids. CDR1 is MDHEN and CDR2 is SYDVKM in the germline V gene. As DNA, the CDR3 is TGTGCCAGCAGCTCCCTGTCGGGACAGGGGATCTACGAGCAGTACTTC. Its translation: CASSSLSGQGIYEQYF. Using reference TRBV28 and TRBJ2-7 for the parts outside the CDR3, the full variable domain is DVKVTQSSRYLVKRTGEKVFLECVQDMDHENMFWYRQDPGLGLRLIYFSYDVKMKEKGDIPEGYSVSREKKERFSLILESASTNQTSMYLCASSSLSGQGIYEQYFGPGTRLTVT.

This clone is a singleton in its sample. CDR3 nucleotide sequence: TGTGCCAGCAGTTACTCAGCGGGGCCTTACTCCTACGAGCAGTACTTC. Protein product: CASSYSAGPYSYEQYF. The V gene is TRBV6-5, the J gene TRBJ2-7, with 7 bases fitting TRBD2. The ends lost 0 bases at V and 0 bases at J; junction bases unmatched: 5. Per germline, CDR1 MNHEY and CDR2 SVGAGI. The length of the CDR3 is 16 residues.

Comment on this clone: Other DNA variants within this sample encode the same CDR3. The chain links TRBV18 to TRBJ2-2; 8 bases align to TRBD2. The CDR3 spans 15 residues. Trimming cost V 3 bases and J 2 bases; bases outside gene matches: 2. The germline gives CDR1 KGHSH, CDR2 LQKENI. The CDR3 DNA sequence: TGTGCCAGCTCACCCACTAGCGGCAACACCGGGGAGCTGTTTTTT. It codes for CASSPTSGNTGELFF. The complete variable domain, with remaining parts taken from reference TRBV18 and TRBJ2-2, reads NAGVMQNPRHLVRRRGQEARLRCSPMKGHSHVYWYRQLPEEGLKFMVYLQKENIIDESGMPKERFSAEFPKEGPSILRIQQVVRGDSAAYFCASSPTSGNTGELFFGEGSRLTVL.

J is TRBJ1-1 and V is TRBV7-8; 8 bases fit TRBD1. Looked up from germline, CDR1 is SGHVS and CDR2 is FQNEAQ. The CDR3 runs 14 residues. The ends lost 1 base at V and 4 bases at J; junction bases unmatched: 2. CDR3 sequence (DNA): TGTGCCAGCAGCTTAGACAGGGGGACCACTGAAGCTTTCTTT. Its translation is CASSLDRGTTEAFF.